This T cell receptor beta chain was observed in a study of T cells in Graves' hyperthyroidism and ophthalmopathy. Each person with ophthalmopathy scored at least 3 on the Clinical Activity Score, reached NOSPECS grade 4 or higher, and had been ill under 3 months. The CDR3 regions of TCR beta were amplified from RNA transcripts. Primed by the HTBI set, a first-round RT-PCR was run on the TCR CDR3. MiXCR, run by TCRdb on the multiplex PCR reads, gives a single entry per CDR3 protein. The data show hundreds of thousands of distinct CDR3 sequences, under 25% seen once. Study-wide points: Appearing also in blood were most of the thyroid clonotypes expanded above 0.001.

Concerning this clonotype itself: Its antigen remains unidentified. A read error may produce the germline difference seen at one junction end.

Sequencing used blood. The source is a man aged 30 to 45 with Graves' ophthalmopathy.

CDR3 DNA sequence: TGTGCCAGCAGATTAGACAGGGGGCGGGAGACCCAGTACTTC. It specifies CASRLDRGRETQYF. The chain is built from TRBV7-2 and TRBJ2-5, with TRBD1 matching 10 bases. Germline CDR1 SGHTA, CDR2 FQGNSA. This CDR3 is 14 amino acids long.